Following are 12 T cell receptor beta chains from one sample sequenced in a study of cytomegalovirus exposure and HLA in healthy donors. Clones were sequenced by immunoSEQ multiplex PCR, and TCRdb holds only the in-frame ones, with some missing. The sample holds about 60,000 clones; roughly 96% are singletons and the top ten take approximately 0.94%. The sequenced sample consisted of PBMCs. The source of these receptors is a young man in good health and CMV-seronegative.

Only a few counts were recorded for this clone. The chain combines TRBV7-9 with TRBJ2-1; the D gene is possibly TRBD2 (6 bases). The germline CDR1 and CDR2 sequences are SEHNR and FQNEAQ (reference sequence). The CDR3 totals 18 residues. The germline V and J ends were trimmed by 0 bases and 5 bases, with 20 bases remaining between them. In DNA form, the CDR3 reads TGTGCCAGCAGCTTAGCGCACATGGGGCTAGCGCAGAACAATGAGCAGTTCTTC. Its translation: CASSLAHMGLAQNNEQFF.

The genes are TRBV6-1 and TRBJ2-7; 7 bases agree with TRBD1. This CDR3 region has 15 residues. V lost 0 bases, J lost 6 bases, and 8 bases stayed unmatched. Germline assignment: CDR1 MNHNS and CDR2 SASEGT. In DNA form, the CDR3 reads TGTGCCAGCAGTGAAGCAGACAGGGAGATGAGCGAGCAGTACTTC. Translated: CASSEADREMSEQYF.

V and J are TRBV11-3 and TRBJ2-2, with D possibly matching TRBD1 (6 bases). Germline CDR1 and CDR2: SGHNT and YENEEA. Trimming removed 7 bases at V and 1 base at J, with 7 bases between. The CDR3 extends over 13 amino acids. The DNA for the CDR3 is TGTGCCAGCACGGGACAGAACACCGGGGAGCTGTTTTTT. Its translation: CASTGQNTGELFF.

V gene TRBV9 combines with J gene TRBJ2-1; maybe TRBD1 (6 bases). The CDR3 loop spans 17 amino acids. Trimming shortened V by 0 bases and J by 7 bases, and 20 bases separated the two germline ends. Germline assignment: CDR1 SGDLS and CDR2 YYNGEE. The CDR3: CASSVETGAGRRNEQFF. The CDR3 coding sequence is TGTGCCAGCAGCGTAGAGACAGGAGCAGGTAGGAGGAATGAGCAGTTCTTC.

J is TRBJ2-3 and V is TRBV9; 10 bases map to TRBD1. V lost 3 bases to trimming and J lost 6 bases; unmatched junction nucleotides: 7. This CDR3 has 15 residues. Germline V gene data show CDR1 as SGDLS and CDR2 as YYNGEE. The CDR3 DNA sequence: TGTGCCAGCAGCGAGACAGGGGGCTCGGTCGATACGCAGTATTTT. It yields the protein CASSETGGSVDTQYF. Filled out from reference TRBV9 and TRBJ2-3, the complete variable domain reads DSGVTQTPKHLITATGQRVTLRCSPRSGDLSVYWYQQSLDQGLQFLIQYYNGEERAKGNILERFSAQQFPDLHSELNLSSLELGDSALYFCASSETGGSVDTQYFGPGTRLTVL.

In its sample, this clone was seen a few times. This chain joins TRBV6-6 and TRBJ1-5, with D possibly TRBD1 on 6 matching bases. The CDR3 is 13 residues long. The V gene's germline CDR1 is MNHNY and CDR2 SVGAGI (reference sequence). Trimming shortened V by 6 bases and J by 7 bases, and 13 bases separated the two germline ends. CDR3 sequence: CASRAGTRQPQHF. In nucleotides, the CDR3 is TGTGCCAGCAGGGCAGGGACAAGGCAGCCCCAGCATTTT.

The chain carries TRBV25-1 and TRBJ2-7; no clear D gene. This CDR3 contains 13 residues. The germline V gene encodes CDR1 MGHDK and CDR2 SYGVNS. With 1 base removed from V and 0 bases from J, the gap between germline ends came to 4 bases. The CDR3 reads CASSESRSYEQYF. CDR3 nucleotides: TGTGCCAGCAGTGAATCCCGCTCCTACGAGCAGTACTTC.

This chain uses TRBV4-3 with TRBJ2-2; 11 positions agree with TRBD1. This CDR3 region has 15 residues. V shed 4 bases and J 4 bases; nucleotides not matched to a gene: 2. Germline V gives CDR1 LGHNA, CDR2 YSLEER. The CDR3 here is CASSRGQGGTGELFF. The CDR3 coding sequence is TGCGCCAGCAGCCGGGGACAGGGGGGCACCGGGGAGCTGTTTTTT.

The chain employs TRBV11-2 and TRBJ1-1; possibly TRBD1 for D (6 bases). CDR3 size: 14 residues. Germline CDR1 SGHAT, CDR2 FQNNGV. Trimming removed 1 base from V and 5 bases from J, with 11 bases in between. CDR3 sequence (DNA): TGTGCCAGCAGCTTAGTATACAGGGAGACTGAAGCTTTCTTT. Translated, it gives CASSLVYRETEAFF.

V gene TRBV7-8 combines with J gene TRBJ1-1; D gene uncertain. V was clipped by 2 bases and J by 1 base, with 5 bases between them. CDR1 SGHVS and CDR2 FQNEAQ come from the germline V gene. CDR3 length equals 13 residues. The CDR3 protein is CASSLSGNTEAFF. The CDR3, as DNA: TGTGCCAGCAGCTTATCAGGGAACACTGAAGCTTTCTTT.

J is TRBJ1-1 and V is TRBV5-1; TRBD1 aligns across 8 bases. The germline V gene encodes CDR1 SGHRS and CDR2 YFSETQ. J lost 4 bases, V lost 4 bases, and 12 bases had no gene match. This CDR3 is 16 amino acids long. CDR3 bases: TGCGCCAGCAGCCCGTTATCCACAGGGGGGCTCACTGAAGCTTTCTTT. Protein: CASSPLSTGGLTEAFF.

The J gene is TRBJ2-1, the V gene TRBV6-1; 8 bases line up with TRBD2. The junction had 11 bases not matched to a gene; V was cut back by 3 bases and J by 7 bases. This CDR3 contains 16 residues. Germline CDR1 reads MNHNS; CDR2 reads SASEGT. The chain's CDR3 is CASSDGTGGPWNEQFF. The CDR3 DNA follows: TGTGCCAGCAGTGATGGGACGGGAGGGCCTTGGAATGAGCAGTTCTTC.